This entry concerns a single T cell receptor beta chain. These data are taken from a study of glioma-infiltrating T cells after dendritic cell vaccination. On the study more broadly: Glioblastoma patients came from Phase I and II dendritic cell vaccination trials.

Trimming removed 1 base from V and 4 bases from J; junction bases left unmatched: 9. The CDR3 contains 16 residues. Germline CDR1 reads SEHNR; CDR2 reads FQNEAQ (reference sequence). The primer mix had 60 V beta and 13 J beta primers. Method: immunoSEQ multiplex PCR; TCRdb's copy keeps in-frame clones and lacks some. This table holds about 36,000 clones, 70% to 85% found once. Patients had residual fresh-frozen tumor tissue and more than two years of survival data. The gene calls are TRBV7-9 and TRBJ1-2; 7 bases match TRBD1. This TCR came from a human donor with glioblastoma. Source: blood, taken before dendritic cell vaccination. This CDR3 is CASSLDGTVEPYGYTF. The CDR3 DNA sequence: TGTGCCAGCAGCTTAGACGGGACAGTGGAACCCTATGGCTACACCTTC.